One sample yielded the 18 T cell receptor beta chains listed below, sequenced in a study of blood T cell repertoires in COVID-19. Profiling relied on immunoSEQ multiplex PCR, and the TCRdb table lists in-frame clones only, not all of them. The sample has roughly 320,000 clones; 80% to 90% are singletons. The source material was peripheral blood. Receptors were obtained from a woman between 45 and 65 years old with COVID-19, enrolled during active disease.

The CDR3 reads CASSFGGRRSTDTQYF. DNA of the CDR3: TGTGCCAGCAGCTTCGGCGGCAGACGAAGCACAGATACGCAGTATTTT. The genes are TRBV11-2 and TRBJ2-3; D is ambiguous. Trimming pared 3 bases from V and 0 bases from J, leaving 13 bases between. In germline, CDR1 is SGHAT, CDR2 FQNNGV. The CDR3 loop spans 16 amino acids. The full variable domain, in which reference TRBV11-2 and TRBJ2-3 provide the parts outside the CDR3, is EAGVAQSPRYKIIEKRQSVAFWCNPISGHATLYWYQQILGQGPKLLIQFQNNGVVDDSQLPKDRFSAERLKGVDSTLKIQPAKLEDSAVYLCASSFGGRRSTDTQYFGPGTRLTVL.

The gene calls are TRBV6-5 and TRBJ2-7; perhaps TRBD2 as D (5 bases). The length of the CDR3 is 14 residues. In germline, CDR1 is MNHEY, CDR2 SVGAGI. V lost 4 bases and J lost 3, with 13 bases in between. The CDR3 here is CASSSGNRVYEQYF. CDR3 nucleotides: TGTGCCAGCAGTTCGGGGAACAGAGTCTACGAGCAGTACTTC.

The chain employs TRBV19 and TRBJ2-2; 9 bases align to TRBD1. Trimming took 3 bases from V and 7 from J; bases not matched to a gene: 6. CDR1 is LNHDA and CDR2 is SQIVND in the germline V gene (reference sequence). This CDR3 has 15 amino acids. CDR3 coding DNA: TGTGCCAGTAGTATGGCCGGGACAGGGCGCGGGGAGCTGTTTTTT. This encodes CASSMAGTGRGELFF.

This rearrangement joins TRBV7-3 to TRBJ2-1, with TRBD2 matching 8 bases. The V gene end was trimmed by 0 bases and the J gene end by 0 bases; junction bases not matched to a gene: 1. The CDR3 is 16 residues long. Germline assignment: CDR1 SGHTA and CDR2 FQGTGA. This chain's CDR3 is CASSLTGTSSYNEQFF. The CDR3 DNA sequence: TGTGCCAGCAGCTTAACCGGGACTAGCTCCTACAATGAGCAGTTCTTC.

The chain uses TRBV6-6 and TRBJ2-7; TRBD2 agrees at 9 bases. In germline, CDR1 is MNHNY, CDR2 SVGAGI (reference sequence). The CDR3 totals 15 residues. V lost 8 bases and J lost 0; bases outside the gene matches: 8. CDR3 sequence reads: CASELAGPASYEQYF. The CDR3 DNA reads TGTGCCAGCGAACTAGCGGGCCCTGCCTCCTACGAGCAGTACTTC.

V is TRBV7-9 and J is TRBJ2-7, with TRBD2 identical over 10 bases. The junction had 10 bases not matched to a gene; V was cut back by 5 bases and J by 3 bases. This CDR3 has 16 residues. CDR1 and CDR2 (germline): SEHNR, FQNEAQ (reference sequence). The CDR3 here is CASSPLRLAGGYEQYF. CDR3 coding DNA: TGTGCCAGCAGCCCGTTACGACTAGCGGGTGGCTACGAGCAGTACTTC.

The rearrangement joins TRBV20-1 to TRBJ2-2; D may be TRBD2 (5 bases). This CDR3 region has 15 residues. Germline CDR1 and CDR2: DFQATT and SNEGSKA (reference sequence). Trimming removed 3 bases from V and 0 bases from J, with 11 bases in between. As DNA, the CDR3 is TGCAGTGCTAGTCCACAACTAGCGAACACCGGGGAGCTGTTTTTT. It codes for CSASPQLANTGELFF.

J is TRBJ1-2 and V is TRBV5-4; 7 bases match TRBD1. The CDR3 extends over 15 amino acids. J was trimmed by 1 base and V by 3 bases; bases with no gene match: 6. Germline values: CDR1 SGHNT, CDR2 YYREEE (reference sequence). In DNA form, the CDR3 reads TGTGCCAGCAGCTCCCACTCAGGGGGTAACTATGGCTACACCTTC. Translated: CASSSHSGGNYGYTF.

The chain employs TRBV24-1 and TRBJ1-1, with D perhaps matching TRBD1 (6 bases). Trimming pared 7 bases from V and 6 bases from J, leaving 8 bases between. The CDR3 consists of 11 residues. Per germline, CDR1 KGHDR and CDR2 SFDVKD. The CDR3 protein is CATRGQPEAFF. The CDR3 nucleotides read TGTGCCACCAGAGGACAGCCTGAAGCTTTCTTT.

The gene calls are TRBV12-3 or TRBV12-4 and TRBJ2-1; possibly TRBD2 for D (5 bases). V lost 7 bases, J lost 10 bases, and 11 bases lay in between. The CDR3 length is 11 residues. CDR3 loop: CASTPSHEQFF. The CDR3 DNA follows: TGTGCCAGCACCCCTAGCCACGAGCAGTTCTTC.

This chain connects TRBV18 to TRBJ1-1; TRBD1 matches at 8 bases. The length of the CDR3 is 16 residues. Germline loops: CDR1 KGHSH, CDR2 LQKENI. V lost 4 bases and J lost 0; bases outside the gene matches: 7. CDR3 in amino acids: CASSQFDRGMNTEAFF. The CDR3 DNA is TGTGCCAGCTCACAGTTCGACAGGGGAATGAACACTGAAGCTTTCTTT.

The chain combines TRBV5-1 with TRBJ1-1, with TRBD1 matching over 11 bases. Trimming cost V 4 bases and J 4 bases; bases outside gene matches: 6. CDR1 SGHRS and CDR2 YFSETQ come from the germline V gene. The CDR3 extends over 15 amino acids. In DNA form, the CDR3 reads TGCGCCAGCAGCCCCGGACAGGGGGCGGCCACTGAAGCTTTCTTT. Its translation: CASSPGQGAATEAFF.

This chain joins TRBV4-2 and TRBJ1-1; no firm D call. The CDR3 has 15 amino acids. Per germline, CDR1 LGHNA and CDR2 YNFKEQ. V was clipped by 0 bases and J by 1 base, with 9 bases between them. CDR3 bases: TGTGCCAGCAGCCAAGATCTTCGGGGGAACACTGAAGCTTTCTTT. Translating it yields CASSQDLRGNTEAFF.

V and J are TRBV11-1 and TRBJ2-1; 8 nucleotides align to TRBD2. Germline V gene lookup returns CDR1 SGHAT and CDR2 FQDESV (reference sequence). This CDR3 has 15 residues. With V trimmed by 3 bases and J by 2 bases, 3 bases remained unmatched. Here the CDR3 reads CASSFLAGPYNEQFF. The CDR3 DNA sequence: TGTGCCAGCAGCTTTCTAGCGGGCCCCTACAATGAGCAGTTCTTC.

The V and J genes are TRBV5-4 and TRBJ2-1; D unresolved. V lost 0 bases and J lost 5, with 6 bases in between. The CDR3 covers 13 residues. Per the germline V gene, CDR1 is SGHNT and CDR2 is YYREEE (reference sequence). CDR3 loop: CASSLVLNNEQFF. CDR3 bases: TGTGCCAGCAGCTTGGTGTTAAACAATGAGCAGTTCTTC. Full variable domain (remainder filled in from reference TRBV5-4 and TRBJ2-1): ETGVTQSPTHLIKTRGQQVTLRCSSQSGHNTVSWYQQALGQGPQFIFQYYREEENGRGNFPPRFSGLQFPNYSSELNVNALELDDSALYLCASSLVLNNEQFFGPGTRLTVL.

The rearrangement links TRBV5-1 to TRBJ2-3; TRBD1 might be the D (5 bases). Trimming shortened V by 4 bases and J by 2 bases, and 11 bases separated the two germline ends. The CDR3 has 14 residues. The V gene's germline CDR1 is SGHRS and CDR2 YFSETQ. In DNA form, the CDR3 reads TGCGCCAGCAGCCCGGACATTCCCACAGATACGCAGTATTTT. This encodes CASSPDIPTDTQYF.

This chain uses TRBV3-1 (or the pseudogene TRBV3-2) with TRBJ2-2; TRBD1 matches at 7 bases. The CDR3 contains 15 residues. V was pared by 4 bases and J by 5 bases, with 7 bases of the junction left unmatched. Germline V gene sequence: CDR1 LGHDT, CDR2 YNNKEL (reference sequence). In DNA form, the CDR3 reads TGTGCCAGCAGCCTCTCAAGGGGGCAAACCGGGGAGCTGTTTTTT. This translates into CASSLSRGQTGELFF.

This clone occurred once. V usage is TRBV9 and J usage is TRBJ2-1; 7 nucleotides match TRBD1. The germline V gene has CDR1 SGDLS and CDR2 YYNGEE. V gave up 3 bases and J gave up 0 bases; unmatched junction bases: 9. CDR3 length: 17 residues. CDR3 sequence (DNA): TGTGCCAGCAGCGGCGGACCGGGACAGAGCTCCTACAATGAGCAGTTCTTC. Its protein is CASSGGPGQSSYNEQFF.